The next 29 T cell receptor beta chains were all read from a single sample in a study of radiotherapy plus CTLA-4 blockade in lung cancer. Clones were read by immunoSEQ multiplex PCR, and TCRdb kept only the in-frame ones, dropping some. The sample comprises approximately 50,000 clones, approximately 84% of which are singletons, and more than 5.5% rests with the top ten. The sample consisted of peripheral blood, taken from a patient treated with radiotherapy plus ipilimumab. The receptors originated from a human donor with non-small cell lung cancer whose response to radiotherapy plus ipilimumab could not be evaluated.

This rearrangement joins TRBV19 to TRBJ1-1; D is unclear. V was shortened by 4 bases and J by 4 bases, with 10 bases between the two germline ends. The CDR3 has 13 residues. CDR1 and CDR2 (germline): LNHDA, SQIVND (reference sequence). The CDR3 protein is CASSKSAATEAFF. CDR3 nucleotide sequence: TGTGCCAGTAGTAAGAGTGCTGCCACTGAAGCTTTCTTT.

V and J are TRBV29-1 and TRBJ1-1; D perhaps matches TRBD1 (5 bases). Looked up from germline, CDR1 is SQVTM and CDR2 is ANQGSEA. CDR3 size: 14 residues. Trimming stripped 5 bases from V and 5 bases from J, with 18 bases between. The CDR3 region is CSVRTQGSRTEAFF. CDR3 coding DNA: TGCAGCGTTCGAACGCAGGGAAGTCGGACTGAAGCTTTCTTT.

The J gene is TRBJ2-7, the V gene TRBV6-5, with 11 bases lining up with TRBD2. The CDR3 has 15 residues. Germline lookup yields CDR1 MNHEY and CDR2 SVGAGI. J was trimmed by 4 bases and V by 5 bases; bases with no gene match: 7. CDR3 bases: TGTGCCAGCAGTCATTCCGGGACTAGCGGTTACGAGCAGTACTTC. Its translation is CASSHSGTSGYEQYF.

The chain has TRBV19 and TRBJ2-5, with 7 nucleotides matching TRBD1. The DNA end lines up better with TRBJ2-7; the J call may be wrong. The length of the CDR3 is 15 residues. CDR1 and CDR2 from the germline V gene are LNHDA and SQIVND (reference sequence). CDR3 residues: CASSIYTGVAYEQYF. CDR3 DNA: TGTGCCAGTAGTATATACACAGGGGTCGCCTACGAGCAGTACTTC.

This chain uses TRBV19 with TRBJ2-1, with D unresolved. The CDR3 loop spans 12 amino acids. V was trimmed by 3 bases and J by 4 bases, leaving 4 bases between them. The V gene's germline CDR1 is LNHDA and CDR2 SQIVND (reference sequence). The CDR3 region is CASSISYNEQFF. CDR3 nucleotide sequence: TGTGCCAGTAGTATCTCTTACAATGAGCAGTTCTTC.

The chain uses TRBV27 and TRBJ1-2; D is unresolved. CDR1 and CDR2 (germline): MNHEY, SMNVEV (reference sequence). The CDR3 runs 12 residues. V lost 8 bases to trimming and J lost 2 bases, with 9 bases between them. DNA for the CDR3: TGTGCCAGCTCAATCCCAAACTATGGCTACACCTTC. Protein sequence: CASSIPNYGYTF.

The genes are TRBV4-3 and TRBJ2-3; 9 nucleotides match TRBD1. The CDR3 extends over 16 amino acids. The germline CDR1 and CDR2 sequences are LGHNA and YSLEER. The J segment lost 2 bases and the V segment lost 1 base, leaving 4 bases of the junction unmatched. CDR3: CASSQAGTGFTDTQYF. CDR3 DNA sequence: TGCGCCAGCAGCCAAGCCGGGACAGGGTTCACAGATACGCAGTATTTT.

The chain recombines TRBV19 with TRBJ2-1; TRBD2 is a possible D gene (6 bases). The CDR3 runs 14 residues. V shed 6 bases and J shed 9 bases, with 18 bases lying between them. The germline CDR1 and CDR2 sequences are LNHDA and SQIVND (reference sequence). The CDR3 DNA sequence: TGTGCCAGTAGCCCAATGGGGGGAGCTGGTGAGCAGTTCTTC. Translating gives CASSPMGGAGEQFF.

The chain joins TRBV7-9 to TRBJ1-2; D is uncertain. Germline V gives CDR1 SEHNR, CDR2 FQNEAQ (reference sequence). The length of the CDR3 is 15 residues. V lost 5 bases, J lost 4 bases, and 17 bases lay in between. The CDR3 region has the DNA TGTGCCAGCAGCCCCACAGAGAAGACCATCTATGGCTACACCTTC. This translates into CASSPTEKTIYGYTF.

The table lists this clone with a count of one. The rearrangement uses TRBV16 and TRBJ2-4; 7 bases match TRBD2. The CDR3 runs 15 residues. The V gene end was trimmed by 4 bases and the J gene end by 8 bases; junction bases not matched to a gene: 11. Germline CDR1 and CDR2: KGHSY and FQNENV. The CDR3 nucleotides read TGTGCCAGCAGCCCCCAGCGGGGCCGTGTGGACATTCAGTACTTC. Translating it yields CASSPQRGRVDIQYF.

This chain uses TRBV2 with TRBJ2-1; D is unclear. Trimming took off 5 bases at V and 6 bases at J, with 5 bases between the two ends. Germline CDR1 reads SNHLY; CDR2 reads FYNNEI. There are 11 residues in the CDR3. CDR3 coding DNA: TGTGCCAGCAGTTTAGCCAATGAGCAGTTCTTC. The encoded protein is CASSLANEQFF.

The rearrangement links TRBV28 to TRBJ1-2, with D uncertain. The CDR3 covers 12 residues. With 3 bases removed from V and 4 bases from J, the gap between germline ends came to 6 bases. Germline-derived CDR1 and CDR2 are MDHEN and SYDVKM. In nucleotides, the CDR3 is TGTGCCAGCAGTTTTAACAGCTATGGCTACACCTTC. This sequence encodes CASSFNSYGYTF.

The J gene is TRBJ1-2, the V gene TRBV2; D might be TRBD1 (6 bases). There are 13 residues in the CDR3. Per germline, CDR1 SNHLY and CDR2 FYNNEI. Trimming took off 11 bases at V and 4 bases at J, with 17 bases between the two ends. CDR3 in DNA: TGTGCCGAGAACTACTTCAGGGGCTATGGCTACACCTTC. Translating it yields CAENYFRGYGYTF. The whole variable domain, filled in from reference TRBV2 and TRBJ1-2, reads EPEVTQTPSHQVTQMGQEVILRCVPISNHLYFYWYRQILGQKVEFLVSFYNNEISEKSEIFDDQFSVERPDGSNFTLKIRSTKLEDSAMYFCAENYFRGYGYTFGSGTRLTVV.

This rearrangement joins TRBV28 to TRBJ2-6; weak D call: TRBD1 (6 bases). The ends were cut back, 7 bases at V and 7 bases at J, with 17 bases in the middle. CDR1 and CDR2 from the germline V gene are MDHEN and SYDVKM. The CDR3 runs 15 residues. CDR3 in DNA: TGTGCCAGCAATGACAGGCGGTTAAGAGCCAACGTCCTGACTTTC. Residues: CASNDRRLRANVLTF.

The rearrangement links TRBV11-2 to TRBJ2-1, with D perhaps matching TRBD1 (5 bases). Trimming left V 0 bases short and J 8 bases short, with 8 bases between. The CDR3 is 13 residues long. CDR1 SGHAT and CDR2 FQNNGV come from the germline V gene. The CDR3 coding sequence is TGTGCCAGCAGCTTAGATTGGACACATGAGCAGTTCTTC. This codes for CASSLDWTHEQFF.

V usage is TRBV4-3 and J usage is TRBJ2-1; 8 nucleotides agree with TRBD2. This CDR3 region has 19 residues. Germline V gives CDR1 LGHNA, CDR2 YSLEER. The trim removed 0 bases at V and 6 bases at J, leaving 16 bases unmatched. The CDR3 DNA reads as TGCGCCAGCAGCCAAGATATTTTTTTGGAGTATCGGGAGGGCAATGAGCAGTTCTTC. This encodes CASSQDIFLEYREGNEQFF.

This clone has a handful of counts. The chain is built from TRBV5-4 and TRBJ2-2; D may be TRBD1 (5 bases). The V and J ends lost 3 bases and 2 bases respectively, with 14 bases between them. This CDR3 has 16 amino acids. Germline assignment: CDR1 SGHNT and CDR2 YYREEE (reference sequence). In nucleotides, the CDR3 is TGTGCCAGCAGCTCCCTAGGGGCGGCCAACACCGGGGAGCTGTTTTTT. Encoded protein: CASSSLGAANTGELFF.

This clone was detected only once. The CDR3 loop is CASSGGGGNTGELFF. DNA for the CDR3: TGTGCCAGCAGCGGGGGGGGCGGGAACACCGGGGAGCTGTTTTTT. The rearrangement uses TRBV9 and TRBJ2-2; D possibly corresponds to TRBD2 (7 bases). Trimming took off 3 bases at V and 1 base at J, with 10 bases between the two ends. Per germline, CDR1 SGDLS and CDR2 YYNGEE. This CDR3 spans 15 amino acids.

This CDR3 is CASSLSSVSYNEQFF. Written as DNA, the CDR3 is TGTGCCAGCAGTTTATCGTCGGTTTCCTACAATGAGCAGTTCTTC. V is TRBV27 and J is TRBJ2-1; D is unclear. CDR1 is MNHEY, CDR2 SMNVEV, per germline (reference sequence). CDR3 length: 15 amino acids. The V end lost 0 bases, the J end lost 1 base, and 7 bases lay between the germline ends.

J is TRBJ2-1 and V is TRBV7-2; D is unclear. The CDR3 is made up of 13 amino acids. The germline V gene encodes CDR1 SGHTA and CDR2 FQGNSA. Between the trimmed V and J ends, which lost 4 bases and 0 bases, there was a span of 4 bases. The CDR3 nucleotides are TGTGCCAGCAGCTCCTTCTCCTACAATGAGCAGTTCTTC. Residues: CASSSFSYNEQFF.

A single count supports this clone. The V and J genes are TRBV6-1 and TRBJ2-3; TRBD2 matches 14 bases. Germline V gene sequence: CDR1 MNHNS, CDR2 SASEGT. The trim removed 1 base at V and 0 bases at J, leaving 12 bases unmatched. This CDR3 has 21 amino acids. The CDR3 protein is CASSEGGLAGVGMTSTDTQYF. CDR3 coding DNA: TGTGCCAGCAGTGAAGGGGGACTAGCGGGAGTCGGTATGACTAGCACAGATACGCAGTATTTT.

This chain uses TRBV27 with TRBJ1-1; no reliable D call. The germline CDR1 and CDR2 sequences are MNHEY and SMNVEV (reference sequence). The CDR3 totals 14 residues. The germline V and J ends were trimmed by 4 bases and 0 bases, with 9 bases remaining between them. This CDR3 is CASSSRSMNTEAFF. The CDR3 DNA sequence: TGTGCCAGCAGTTCGCGGTCGATGAACACTGAAGCTTTCTTT.

This chain joins TRBV7-8 and TRBJ2-2; TRBD2 might be the D (6 bases). Germline V lookup: CDR1 SGHVS, CDR2 FQNEAQ. The CDR3 sequence is 12 residues long. Trimming cost V 5 bases and J 8 bases, with 9 bases left between them. This CDR3 is CASSPSVGELFF. The CDR3 nucleotides are TGTGCCAGCAGCCCTAGCGTTGGGGAGCTGTTTTTT.

The chain uses TRBV4-3 and TRBJ2-2; TRBD2 agrees at 7 bases. Germline lookup yields CDR1 LGHNA and CDR2 YSLEER. The CDR3 loop spans 14 amino acids. V dropped 4 bases and J dropped 7; count of bases not matched to a gene: 6. The CDR3 DNA reads as TGCGCCAGCAGCCCCACTAGCGCTAACGGGGAGCTGTTTTTT. It specifies CASSPTSANGELFF.

The chain carries TRBV11-2 and TRBJ2-5, with 7 positions matching TRBD1. The J call may be mistaken, given a closer DNA end match to TRBJ2-7. Germline V gene lookup returns CDR1 SGHAT and CDR2 FQNNGV. There are 15 residues in the CDR3. CDR3 sequence reads: CASSLIVAGGDEQYF. The CDR3 DNA is TGTGCCAGCAGCTTAATCGTGGCAGGGGGAGACGAGCAGTACTTC.

The chain uses TRBV7-2 and TRBJ1-2, with 8 bases lining up with TRBD1. The CDR3 has 15 residues. Unmatched junction bases numbered 8, after V lost 2 bases and J lost 6 bases. Germline assignment: CDR1 SGHTA and CDR2 FQGNSA. DNA for the CDR3: TGTGCCAGCAGCTTAACCCAGGGGGCAAGGAATGGCTACACCTTC. Its protein product is CASSLTQGARNGYTF. The full variable domain, rest sourced from reference TRBV7-2 and TRBJ1-2, is GAGVSQSPSNKVTEKGKDVELRCDPISGHTALYWYRQSLGQGLEFLIYFQGNSAPDKSGLPSDRFSAERTGGSVSTLTIQRTQQEDSAVYLCASSLTQGARNGYTFGSGTRLTVV.

The gene calls are TRBV7-6 and TRBJ1-2; 11 positions agree with TRBD1. The CDR3 covers 17 residues. The ends lost 5 bases at V and 1 base at J; junction bases unmatched: 9. Per the germline V gene, CDR1 is SGHVS and CDR2 is FNYEAQ. CDR3 amino acids: CASSPLGQGVVNYGYTF. The CDR3 nucleotides are TGTGCCAGCAGCCCCCTGGGACAGGGGGTTGTTAACTATGGCTACACCTTC. The complete variable domain, with remaining parts taken from reference TRBV7-6 and TRBJ1-2, reads GAGVSQSPRYKVTKRGQDVALRCDPISGHVSLYWYRQALGQGPEFLTYFNYEAQQDKSGLPNDRFSAERPEGSISTLTIQRTEQRDSAMYRCASSPLGQGVVNYGYTFGSGTRLTVV.

The V gene is TRBV4-1, the J gene TRBJ2-1, with 9 bases that match TRBD1. The CDR3 runs to 17 residues. Trimming removed 0 bases from V and 10 bases from J; junction bases left unmatched: 13. CDR1 is MGHRA, CDR2 YSYEKL, per germline. CDR3 protein: CASSQDTGQGFFWEQFF. CDR3 in DNA: TGCGCCAGCAGCCAAGACACGGGACAGGGATTCTTTTGGGAGCAGTTCTTC.

The chain employs TRBV7-2 and TRBJ2-7, with D hard to call. Germline CDR1 is SGHTA and CDR2 is FQGNSA. CDR3 length equals 16 residues. V was shortened by 1 base and J by 2 bases, with 15 bases between the two germline ends. CDR3 sequence: CASSLGSGRTPYEQYF. DNA of the CDR3: TGTGCCAGCAGCTTAGGCTCTGGGCGAACCCCCTACGAGCAGTACTTC.